Listed below are T cell receptor beta chains from one sample, sequenced in a study of blood T cells in healthy people across ages. TCRdb itself ran the 5' RACE reads through MiXCR, one entry per CDR3 protein. The sample yields roughly 1,300,000 distinct CDR3 sequences, 45% to 70% seen once. Sequencing was done on a sample of blood. These receptor sequences come from a man between 18 and 35 years old in good health. Each CDR3 is given with its conserved first and last residue.

j_call,v_call,cdr3_aa
TRBJ2-1,TRBV5-1,CASSLEGGINSYNEQFF
TRBJ2-5,TRBV11-2,CASSGSPGPGETQYF
TRBJ2-4,TRBV7-2,CASSLSGGWAKNIQYF
TRBJ2-7,TRBV4-1,CASSQDQSNSYEQYF
TRBJ1-5,TRBV6-6,CASSYGQLDDQPQHF
TRBJ2-7,TRBV4-3,CASSQVADPSYEQYF
TRBJ2-4,TRBV28,CASSRDRPKNIQYF
TRBJ2-2,TRBV3-1,CASSQGRAGELFF
TRBJ2-7,TRBV12-3/TRBV12-4,CASRRTGRYEQYF
TRBJ1-2,TRBV20-1,CSARRGPHGYTF
.,TRBV5-1,CASSLALIAGGRGENIQYF
TRBJ2-7,TRBV7-9,CASSLPRGRTSSYEQYF
TRBJ2-1,TRBV19,CASSPRTSGGIEQFF
.,TRBV5-6,CASSSRQDPFHEQYF
TRBJ2-7,TRBV6-5,CASKAGASYEQYF
TRBJ2-4,TRBV27,CASSFRRDGNIQYF
TRBJ2-1,TRBV4-1,CASSQGGTGHNEQFF
TRBJ1-1,TRBV9,CASSGGRMGNTEAFF
TRBJ2-7,TRBV14,CASSQENTEWEQYF
TRBJ2-3,TRBV20-1,CSASPQGARDTQYF
TRBJ2-1,TRBV4-3,CASSQDGGPPGDEQFF
TRBJ2-1,TRBV5-1,CASSFDEQFF
TRBJ2-7,TRBV29-1,CSVEDPRRGVSYEQYF
TRBJ2-7,TRBV20-1,CSARVGDPDSYEQYF
TRBJ2-1,TRBV4-2,CASRTSGVWNEQFF
TRBJ2-7,TRBV5-1,CASSLETGRSWEQYF
TRBJ1-2,TRBV5-5,CASSLGGGTDYGYTF
TRBJ1-2,TRBV10-3,CAISLSTGQVEPYGYTF
TRBJ1-4,TRBV10-3,CAISRDGPREKLFF
TRBJ2-5,TRBV12-3/TRBV12-4,CASSFLPDFGQYF
TRBJ2-3,TRBV7-2,CASTRLAGGSDTQYF
TRBJ2-7,TRBV6-2/TRBV6-3,CASSYDLAYEQYF
TRBJ2-7,TRBV4-1,CASSQTGQGGQYF
TRBJ1-1,TRBV29-1,CSVRQGITEAFF
TRBJ2-3,TRBV15,CATSKASTDTQYF
TRBJ2-3,TRBV6-5,CASTQLAGADTQYF
TRBJ2-5,TRBV12-3/TRBV12-4,CASSLDVTGRETQYF
TRBJ2-3,TRBV3-1,CASRPGLAGTDMQYF
TRBJ1-6,TRBV5-1,CASSLEDSVNSPLHF
TRBJ2-1,TRBV14,CASSPALAAYNEQFF
TRBJ2-5,TRBV7-2,CASSPMGASGKETQYF
TRBJ1-3,TRBV7-6,CVSSFQDGAGNTIYF
TRBJ2-1,TRBV4-2,CASSQGFGRFF
TRBJ2-3,TRBV6-2/TRBV6-3,CASRLTSGFYNEQYF
TRBJ2-6,TRBV2,CASSEASFSSSGANVLTF
TRBJ1-5,TRBV6-1,CASSEDQGARQPQHF
TRBJ2-7,TRBV4-1,CASSQEVGTSSYEQYF
TRBJ2-3,TRBV29-1,CSVEDVSGTQTDTQYF
TRBJ1-4,TRBV11-2,CASSRGGTTNEKLFF
TRBJ2-3,TRBV5-4,CASSSGLAGASSDTQYF
.,TRBV20-1,CSARSDAYEQYF
TRBJ2-1,TRBV12-3/TRBV12-4,CASTLAGIDEQFF
TRBJ2-1,TRBV2,CASSRTSGVLRDEQFF
TRBJ2-1,TRBV5-1,CASSWDAVDEQFF
TRBJ1-6,TRBV27,CASSYVVPGAEGSYNSPLHF
TRBJ2-7,TRBV4-2,CASSQVAGDYEQYF
TRBJ2-1,TRBV19,CASSIAGAWYEQFF
TRBJ2-1,TRBV4-1,CASDPGLGSYNEQFF
TRBJ2-1,TRBV29-1,CSTEGGGFQNEQFF
TRBJ2-7,TRBV20-1,CSALSSGSRYEQYF